These 24 T cell receptor beta chains originate from one sample sequenced in a study of graft-versus-host responses after intestinal transplantation. Produced via immunoSEQ multiplex PCR; TCRdb's table is partial and in-frame only. The table includes about 12,000 clones, around 80% detected once. The sample here was PBMCs, taken roughly 130 days after transplant. The source is a human patient who received an intestinal transplant, so some T cells may come from the graft donor.

This chain joins TRBV5-1 and TRBJ2-7; D unresolved. This CDR3 comprises 13 residues. Germline CDR1 is SGHRS and CDR2 is YFSETQ. The V gene lost 3 bases and the J gene lost 7 bases, with 14 bases spanning the gap. The CDR3 is CASSSPPRGEQYF. CDR3 coding DNA: TGCGCCAGCAGCTCACCTCCCCGTGGGGAGCAGTACTTC.

The chain uses TRBV6-1 and TRBJ2-2, with 10 bases identical to TRBD2. Per the germline V gene, CDR1 is MNHNS and CDR2 is SASEGT. Trimming removed 6 bases from V and 0 bases from J; junction bases left unmatched: 1. The CDR3 is 15 residues long. CDR3 coding DNA: TGTGCCAGCAGCGGACTAGCGGCGAACACCGGGGAGCTGTTTTTT. Protein product: CASSGLAANTGELFF.

This chain links TRBV4-1 with TRBJ1-5; D uncertain. Germline V gene sequence: CDR1 MGHRA, CDR2 YSYEKL. The V gene lost 6 bases and the J gene lost 2 bases, with 17 bases spanning the gap. CDR3 length equals 16 residues. CDR3 sequence (DNA): TGCGCCAGCAGTCTTTTTGCGGGAGTGGGCAATCAGCCCCAGCATTTT. This translates into CASSLFAGVGNQPQHF.

The chain carries TRBV9 and TRBJ2-2; the D gene is possibly TRBD2 (6 bases). V was trimmed by 4 bases and J by 6 bases, leaving 16 bases between them. CDR3 length: 15 residues. Germline lookup yields CDR1 SGDLS and CDR2 YYNGEE. The CDR3 protein is CASSPPSGLAGELFF. The CDR3 DNA reads TGTGCCAGCAGCCCCCCCAGCGGGTTGGCCGGGGAGCTGTTTTTT.

The chain joins TRBV11-2 to TRBJ2-2; the match to TRBD1 covers 8 bases. Trimming cost V 0 bases and J 6 bases; bases outside gene matches: 9. CDR3 length: 17 amino acids. Germline CDR1 reads SGHAT; CDR2 reads FQNNGV. The CDR3 coding sequence is TGTGCCAGCAGCTTAGACCAGGGGGCTGCATGGGCCGGGGAGCTGTTTTTT. Amino acid sequence: CASSLDQGAAWAGELFF.

The chain recombines TRBV7-8 with TRBJ1-1; D ambiguous. This CDR3 comprises 14 residues. Germline CDR1 reads SGHVS; CDR2 reads FQNEAQ. V lost 5 bases and J 0 bases, leaving 10 bases between the germline ends. CDR3 in DNA: TGTGCCAGCAGCATAGGCGTACTGAACACTGAAGCTTTCTTT. Amino acid sequence: CASSIGVLNTEAFF.

This clone was seen a few times. This CDR3 is CASSQPATNEKLFF. The CDR3, as DNA: TGCGCCAGCAGTCAACCAGCAACTAATGAAAAACTGTTTTTT. This sequence joins TRBV23-1 and TRBJ1-4; D call uncertain. TRBV23-1 is treated as an ORF (open reading frame) with a function not yet certain. The germline V and J ends were trimmed by 2 bases and 0 bases, with 4 bases remaining between them. This CDR3 spans 14 amino acids.

V usage is TRBV7-2 and J usage is TRBJ1-2; D not resolved. This CDR3 has 17 residues. Germline CDR1 and CDR2: SGHTA and FQGNSA. Trimming left V 4 bases short and J 4 bases short, with 22 bases between. The CDR3 DNA reads as TGTGCCAGCAGCTCTGAACTGTTTACCCGAAAGATCTATGGCTACACCTTC. It is translated as CASSSELFTRKIYGYTF.

This clone was recorded only once. The chain links TRBV27 to TRBJ2-7; D is possibly TRBD2 (5 bases). CDR3 size: 15 residues. Trimming took 4 bases from V and 0 from J, leaving 13 bases between them. Per germline, CDR1 MNHEY and CDR2 SMNVEV (reference sequence). The CDR3 DNA sequence: TGTGCCAGCAGTTATGCCGGGGATCACTCCTACGAGCAGTACTTC. Translating gives CASSYAGDHSYEQYF.

V is TRBV27 and J is TRBJ1-1; D unresolved. The CDR3 consists of 13 residues. Germline CDR1 reads MNHEY; CDR2 reads SMNVEV (reference sequence). Trimming left V 1 base short and J 4 bases short, with 7 bases between. CDR3 coding DNA: TGTGCCAGCAGTTTATACGCGGGCACTGAAGCTTTCTTT. Translation: CASSLYAGTEAFF.

This clone was detected a few times. J is TRBJ2-7 and V is TRBV10-1; D is unclear. The CDR3 length is 11 residues. Between the trimmed V and J ends, which lost 6 bases and 5 bases, there was a span of 8 bases. Germline-derived CDR1 and CDR2 are WNHNN and SYGVQD (reference sequence). Here the CDR3 DNA reads TGCGCCAGCAGGGTACGTCACGAGCAGTACTTC. This gives the protein CASRVRHEQYF.

V and J are TRBV14 and TRBJ1-1; 9 bases are a match to TRBD1. The CDR3 runs 17 residues. V lost 3 bases to trimming and J lost 4 bases; unmatched junction nucleotides: 12. Per the germline V gene, CDR1 is SGHDN and CDR2 is FVKESK. CDR3 in DNA: TGTGCCAGCAGCCACCCCCGGGACAGGGAGGTTGGCACTGAAGCTTTCTTT. This encodes CASSHPRDREVGTEAFF.

J is TRBJ2-3 and V is TRBV6-4, with 10 bases aligning to TRBD1. Per germline, CDR1 MRHNA and CDR2 SNTAGT. The CDR3 sequence is 14 residues long. The V segment lost 6 bases and the J segment 4 bases; nucleotides outside the gene matches: 4. The CDR3 protein is CASSGGQGADTQYF. CDR3 coding DNA: TGTGCCAGCAGCGGCGGACAGGGGGCAGATACGCAGTATTTT.

This chain links TRBV5-1 with TRBJ2-5; D may be TRBD2 (6 bases). The CDR3 consists of 13 residues. V shed 4 bases and J shed 0 bases, with 7 bases lying between them. Looked up from germline, CDR1 is SGHRS and CDR2 is YFSETQ. CDR3: CASSPGDQETQYF. For the CDR3, the DNA is TGCGCCAGCAGCCCGGGGGACCAAGAGACCCAGTACTTC. The whole variable domain, remainder taken from reference TRBV5-1 and TRBJ2-5, is KAGVTQTPRYLIKTRGQQVTLSCSPISGHRSVSWYQQTPGQGLQFLFEYFSETQRNKGNFPGRFSGRQFSNSRSEMNVSTLELGDSALYLCASSPGDQETQYFGPGTRLLVL.

The chain has TRBV11-2 and TRBJ2-5, with D possibly matching TRBD1 (8 bases). The J call may not be correct, given that the DNA end is closer to TRBJ2-7. Per the germline V gene, CDR1 is SGHAT and CDR2 is FQNNGV. The CDR3 loop spans 17 amino acids. CDR3 nucleotides: TGTGCCAGCAGCTTAGGAGGGAGGGGGACAGGACTTTACGAGCAGTACTTC. It is translated as CASSLGGRGTGLYEQYF.

This chain connects TRBV2 to TRBJ1-3; D is possibly TRBD1 (5 bases). The CDR3 extends over 14 amino acids. The V gene's germline CDR1 is SNHLY and CDR2 FYNNEI. Trimming cost V 3 bases and J 4 bases, with 10 bases left between them. The CDR3 sequence: CASSEGGIGNTIYF. CDR3 coding DNA: TGTGCCAGCAGTGAGGGGGGGATAGGAAACACCATATATTTT.

The gene calls are TRBV19 and TRBJ1-3; D not certain. Germline CDR1 LNHDA, CDR2 SQIVND (reference sequence). V shed 8 bases and J shed 12 bases, with 14 bases lying between them. This CDR3 comprises 11 residues. Written as DNA, the CDR3 is TGTGCCAGTGTGACGATAAGCAACATATATTTT. Its translation is CASVTISNIYF. Together with reference TRBV19 and TRBJ1-3, the CDR3 gives the full variable domain: DGGITQSPKYLFRKEGQNVTLSCEQNLNHDAMYWYRQDPGQGLRLIYYSQIVNDFQKGDIAEGYSVSREKKESFPLTVTSAQKNPTAFYLCASVTISNIYFGEGSWLTVV.

This clone has just one count. The V gene is TRBV19, the J gene TRBJ2-5, with 7 bases lining up with TRBD1. This CDR3 spans 13 amino acids. The junction had 3 bases not matched to a gene; V was cut back by 5 bases and J by 3 bases. Germline V gene lookup returns CDR1 LNHDA and CDR2 SQIVND (reference sequence). The CDR3 loop reads CASSAQGEETQYF. The CDR3 nucleotides read TGTGCCAGTAGTGCCCAGGGGGAAGAGACCCAGTACTTC.

The chain links TRBV6-4 to TRBJ2-3, with 12 bases fitting TRBD1. Germline V lookup: CDR1 MRHNA, CDR2 SNTAGT. With 2 bases clipped from V and 4 bases from J, the junction kept 1 base outside the gene matches. The CDR3 runs 15 residues. The CDR3 nucleotides are TGTGCCAGCAGTGACGGGACAGGGGGCGCAGATACGCAGTATTTT. Its protein product is CASSDGTGGADTQYF.

This clone was seen only a few times. The chain uses TRBV5-1 and TRBJ1-5; the match to TRBD1 covers 9 bases. Per the germline V gene, CDR1 is SGHRS and CDR2 is YFSETQ. The CDR3 is 16 residues long. The junction had 7 bases not matched to a gene; V was cut back by 1 base and J by 5 bases. The CDR3 bases are TGCGCCAGCAGCTTGTCCGGGACAGGGACTTATCAGCCCCAGCATTTT. The encoded protein is CASSLSGTGTYQPQHF.

The CDR3 DNA sequence: TGTGCCAGCAGTGGGGCACAGTTAGCCAAAAACATTCAGTACTTC. Amino acids: CASSGAQLAKNIQYF. The gene calls are TRBV2 and TRBJ2-4; D is ambiguous. V was shortened by 4 bases and J by 0 bases, with 10 bases between the two germline ends. The CDR3 has 15 residues. Germline V gene sequence: CDR1 SNHLY, CDR2 FYNNEI.

This CDR3 is CASGSVLEKLFF. CDR3 in DNA: TGTGCCAGCGGGTCGGTCTTGGAAAAACTGTTTTTT. This chain uses TRBV28 with TRBJ1-4; D remains unclear. Trimming pared 8 bases from V and 8 bases from J, leaving 12 bases between. This CDR3 is built from 12 residues. Germline CDR1 and CDR2: MDHEN and SYDVKM.

The chain combines TRBV7-3 with TRBJ2-1; 9 bases are a match to TRBD2. From germline, CDR1 is SGHTA and CDR2 FQGTGA. The length of the CDR3 is 16 residues. With V trimmed by 3 bases and J by 7 bases, 10 bases remained unmatched. CDR3 protein: CASSFSREGLGNEQFF. As DNA, the CDR3 is TGTGCCAGCAGCTTTTCGCGGGAGGGCCTGGGGAATGAGCAGTTCTTC. Supplemented by reference TRBV7-3 and TRBJ2-1, the full variable domain reads GAGVSQTPSNKVTEKGKYVELRCDPISGHTALYWYRQSLGQGPEFLIYFQGTGAADDSGLPNDRFFAVRPEGSVSTLKIQRTERGDSAVYLCASSFSREGLGNEQFFGPGTRLTVL.

This chain joins TRBV4-1 and TRBJ1-2, with 9 positions matching TRBD1. Germline V gene sequence: CDR1 MGHRA, CDR2 YSYEKL. The length of the CDR3 is 15 residues. The junction had 7 bases not matched to a gene; V was cut back by 1 base and J by 7 bases. Here the CDR3 DNA reads TGCGCCAGCAGCCAAGGGGACAGGGAAACGCTTGGCTACACCTTC. It translates to CASSQGDRETLGYTF.